This TCR beta chain was observed in a study of blood T cell repertoires in COVID-19. Background on the study: Samples came from the United States, Italy and Spain, spanning acute and convalescent COVID-19. The analysed material was cDNA or gDNA that came from T cells, B-cell-depleted T cells, or PBMCs.

Deletions cut 1 base from V and 3 bases from J, with 13 bases between. Germline V gene sequence: CDR1 SGHAT, CDR2 FQNNGV. The CDR3 contains 17 residues. In the study's own analysis: Reference gene primers were amplified, and this amplification served to estimate nucleated cell counts. Method: immunoSEQ multiplex PCR; TCRdb's copy keeps in-frame clones and lacks some. V, J and clone size are those of that table, while D and trimming were read from the DNA. The sample records 150,000 to 200,000 clones, under 85% being singletons. Sequenced: peripheral blood. The gene calls are TRBV11-2 and TRBJ2-6; D is perhaps TRBD1 (5 bases). The sequence was obtained from a man in his sixties with active or convalescent COVID-19. CDR3 DNA sequence: TGTGCCAGCAGCTTAGGCAGGGCCCTCGATGGGGCCAACGTCCTGACTTTC. Protein product: CASSLGRALDGANVLTF.